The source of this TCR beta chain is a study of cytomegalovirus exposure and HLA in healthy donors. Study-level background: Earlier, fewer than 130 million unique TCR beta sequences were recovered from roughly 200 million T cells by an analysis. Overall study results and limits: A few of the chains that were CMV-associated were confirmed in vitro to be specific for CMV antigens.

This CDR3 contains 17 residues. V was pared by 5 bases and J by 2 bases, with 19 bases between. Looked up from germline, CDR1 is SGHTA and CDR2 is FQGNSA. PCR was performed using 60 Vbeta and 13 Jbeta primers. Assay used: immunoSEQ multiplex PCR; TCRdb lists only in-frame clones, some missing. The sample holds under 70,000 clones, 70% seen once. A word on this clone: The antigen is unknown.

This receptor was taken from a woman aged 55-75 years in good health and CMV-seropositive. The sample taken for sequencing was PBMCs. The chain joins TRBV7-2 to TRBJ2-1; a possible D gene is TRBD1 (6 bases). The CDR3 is CASSILGDTGAYNEQFF. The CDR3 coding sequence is TGTGCCAGCAGCATACTAGGGGACACCGGAGCCTACAATGAGCAGTTCTTC.